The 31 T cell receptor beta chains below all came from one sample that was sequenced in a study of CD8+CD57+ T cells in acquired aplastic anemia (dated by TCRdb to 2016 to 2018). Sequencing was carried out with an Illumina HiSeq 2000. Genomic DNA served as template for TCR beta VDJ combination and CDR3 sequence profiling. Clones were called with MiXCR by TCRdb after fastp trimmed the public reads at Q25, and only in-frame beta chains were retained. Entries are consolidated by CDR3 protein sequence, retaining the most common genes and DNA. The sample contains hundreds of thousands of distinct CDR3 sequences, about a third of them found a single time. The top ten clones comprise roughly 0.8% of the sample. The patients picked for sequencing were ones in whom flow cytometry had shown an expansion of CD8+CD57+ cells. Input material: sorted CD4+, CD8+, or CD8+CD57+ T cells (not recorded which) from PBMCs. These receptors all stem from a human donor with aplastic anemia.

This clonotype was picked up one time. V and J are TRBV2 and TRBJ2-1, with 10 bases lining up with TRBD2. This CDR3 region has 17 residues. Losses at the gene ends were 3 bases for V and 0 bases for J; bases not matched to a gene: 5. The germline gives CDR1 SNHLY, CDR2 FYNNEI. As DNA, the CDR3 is TGTGCCAGCAGTGACGAGAGCGGGGGGGTCTCCTACAATGAGCAGTTCTTC. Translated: CASSDESGGVSYNEQFF.

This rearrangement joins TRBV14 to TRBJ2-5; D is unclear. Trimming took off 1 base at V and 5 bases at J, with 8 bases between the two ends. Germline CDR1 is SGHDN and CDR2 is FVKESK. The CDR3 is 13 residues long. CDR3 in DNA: TGTGCCAGCAGCCAAGTCCTCCCCGAGACCCAGTACTTC. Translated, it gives CASSQVLPETQYF.

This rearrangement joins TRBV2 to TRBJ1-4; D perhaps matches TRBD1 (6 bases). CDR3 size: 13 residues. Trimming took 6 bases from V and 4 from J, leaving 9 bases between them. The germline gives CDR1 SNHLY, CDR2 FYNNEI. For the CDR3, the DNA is TGTGCCAGCAGGCGGGGGCTTAATGAAAAACTGTTTTTT. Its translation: CASRRGLNEKLFF.

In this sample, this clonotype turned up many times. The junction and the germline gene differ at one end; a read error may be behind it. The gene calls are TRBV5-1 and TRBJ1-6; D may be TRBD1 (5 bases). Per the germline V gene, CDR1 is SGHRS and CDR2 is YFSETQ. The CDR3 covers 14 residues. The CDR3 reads CASRLEQANSPLHF. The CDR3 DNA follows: TGCGCCAGCAGGTTGGAACAGGCAAATTCACCCCTCCACTTT.

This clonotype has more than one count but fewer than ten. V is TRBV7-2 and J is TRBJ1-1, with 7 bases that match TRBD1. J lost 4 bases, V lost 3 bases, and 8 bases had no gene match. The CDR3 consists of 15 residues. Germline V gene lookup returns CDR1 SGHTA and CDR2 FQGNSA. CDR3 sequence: CASSFYRGVGTEAFF. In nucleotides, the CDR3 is TGTGCCAGCAGCTTCTACAGGGGTGTAGGCACTGAAGCTTTCTTT.

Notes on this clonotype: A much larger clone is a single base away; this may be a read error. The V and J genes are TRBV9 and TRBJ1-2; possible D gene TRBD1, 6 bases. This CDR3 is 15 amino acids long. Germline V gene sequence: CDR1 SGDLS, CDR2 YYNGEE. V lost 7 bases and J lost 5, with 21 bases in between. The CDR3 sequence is CASGADGGRLYGYTF. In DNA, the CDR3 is TGTGCCAGCGGCGCAGACGGGGGGCGGTTGTATGGCTACACCTTC.

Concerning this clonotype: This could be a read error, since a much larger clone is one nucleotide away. Written as DNA, the CDR3 is TGTGCCAGCACCCCAAACGCGGGAATCGAATACGAGCAGTACTTC. It encodes CASTPNAGIEYEQYF. This chain connects TRBV2 to TRBJ2-7; D perhaps matches TRBD2 (6 bases). Germline lookup yields CDR1 SNHLY and CDR2 FYNNEI. V was shortened by 7 bases and J by 4 bases, with 20 bases between the two germline ends. CDR3 size: 15 residues.

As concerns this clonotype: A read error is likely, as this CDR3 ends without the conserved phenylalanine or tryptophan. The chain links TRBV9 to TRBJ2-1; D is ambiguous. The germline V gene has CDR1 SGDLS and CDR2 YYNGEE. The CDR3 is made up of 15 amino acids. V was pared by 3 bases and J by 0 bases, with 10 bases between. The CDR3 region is CASSGSRSSYNEQFL. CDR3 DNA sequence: TGTGCCAGCAGCGGATCAAGGAGCTCCTACAATGAGCAGTTCCTC.

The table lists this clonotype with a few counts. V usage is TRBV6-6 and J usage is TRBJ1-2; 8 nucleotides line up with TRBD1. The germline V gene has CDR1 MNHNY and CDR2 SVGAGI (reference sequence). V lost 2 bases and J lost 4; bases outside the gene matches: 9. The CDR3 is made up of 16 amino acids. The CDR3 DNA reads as TGTGCCAGCAGTTACATGCAGGGGGCGCAAATCTATGGCTACACCTTC. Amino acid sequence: CASSYMQGAQIYGYTF.

The DNA of the CDR3 is TGTGCCAGCAGTTACTCGGGGGTGACGAACACTGAAGCTTTCTTT. This encodes CASSYSGVTNTEAFF. The chain joins TRBV6-5 to TRBJ1-1; maybe TRBD1 (5 bases). V was pared by 0 bases and J by 1 base, with 9 bases between. The germline CDR1 and CDR2 sequences are MNHEY and SVGAGI. The CDR3 has 15 amino acids.

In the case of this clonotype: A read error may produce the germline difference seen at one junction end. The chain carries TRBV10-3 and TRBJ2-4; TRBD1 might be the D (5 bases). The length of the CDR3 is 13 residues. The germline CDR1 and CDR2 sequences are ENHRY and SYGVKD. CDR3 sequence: CASSRTDRNIQYF. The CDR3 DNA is TGTGCCAGCAGTAGAACCGACAGAAACATTCAGTACTTC.

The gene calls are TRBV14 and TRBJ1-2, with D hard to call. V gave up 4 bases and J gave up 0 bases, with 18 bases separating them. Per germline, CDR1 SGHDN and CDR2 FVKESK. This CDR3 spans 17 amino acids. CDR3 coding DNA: TGTGCCAGCAGCCCACGGCGACCCCTGGGAACTAACTATGGCTACACCTTC. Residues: CASSPRRPLGTNYGYTF.

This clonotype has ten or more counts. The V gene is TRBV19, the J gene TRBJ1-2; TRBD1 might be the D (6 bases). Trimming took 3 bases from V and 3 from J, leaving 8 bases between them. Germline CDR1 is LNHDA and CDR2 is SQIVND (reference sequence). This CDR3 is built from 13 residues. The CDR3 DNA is TGTGCCAGTAGTATCGCAGGGGACTATGGCTACACCTTC. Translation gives CASSIAGDYGYTF.

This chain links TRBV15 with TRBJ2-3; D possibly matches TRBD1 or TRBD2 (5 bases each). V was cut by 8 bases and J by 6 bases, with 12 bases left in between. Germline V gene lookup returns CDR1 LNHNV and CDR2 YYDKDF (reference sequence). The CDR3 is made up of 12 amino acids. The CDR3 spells CATGAGSDTQYF. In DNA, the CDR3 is TGTGCCACCGGGGCAGGGAGCGATACGCAGTATTTT.

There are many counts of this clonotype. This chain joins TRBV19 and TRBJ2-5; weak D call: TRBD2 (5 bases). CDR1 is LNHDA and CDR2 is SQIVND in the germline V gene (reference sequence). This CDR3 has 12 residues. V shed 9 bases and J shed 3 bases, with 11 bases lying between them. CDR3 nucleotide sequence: TGTGCCAGCAGCGGAGACGAAGAGACCCAGTACTTC. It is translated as CASSGDEETQYF.

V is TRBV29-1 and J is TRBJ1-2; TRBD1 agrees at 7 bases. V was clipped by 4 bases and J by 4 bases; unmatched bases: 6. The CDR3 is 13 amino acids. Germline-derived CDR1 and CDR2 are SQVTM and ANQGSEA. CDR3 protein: CSVGRQGAYGYTF. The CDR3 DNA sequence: TGCAGCGTTGGAAGACAGGGAGCCTATGGCTACACCTTC.

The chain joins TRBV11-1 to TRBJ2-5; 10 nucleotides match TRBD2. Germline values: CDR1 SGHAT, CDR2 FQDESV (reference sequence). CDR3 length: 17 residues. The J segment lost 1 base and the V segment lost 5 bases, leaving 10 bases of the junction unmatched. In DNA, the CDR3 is TGTGCCAGCAGCCAACAGAGGAGCGGGGGGGCCCAAGAGACCCAGTACTTC. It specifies CASSQQRSGGAQETQYF.

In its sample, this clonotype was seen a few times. CDR3 sequence: CASIPAGSDYNEQFF. CDR3 sequence (DNA): TGTGCCAGTATTCCAGCGGGAAGCGACTACAATGAGCAGTTCTTC. This chain joins TRBV19 and TRBJ2-1; 7 nucleotides match TRBD2. Trimming at V came to 7 bases and at J to 3 bases, leaving 9 bases not matched to a gene. CDR3 length: 15 residues. Germline V gives CDR1 LNHDA, CDR2 SQIVND (reference sequence).

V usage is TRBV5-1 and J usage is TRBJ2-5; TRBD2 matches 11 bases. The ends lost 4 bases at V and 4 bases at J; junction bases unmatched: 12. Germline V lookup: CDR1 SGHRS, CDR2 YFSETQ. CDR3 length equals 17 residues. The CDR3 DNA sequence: TGCGCCAGCAGCGAACATAGCGGGAGGGCCTTTGGAGAGACCCAGTACTTC. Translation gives CASSEHSGRAFGETQYF.

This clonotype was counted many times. The CDR3 nucleotides read TGTGCCAGCAGCGTATTTGAGGGGAGGGATTCACCCCTCCACTTT. Amino acids: CASSVFEGRDSPLHF. This chain uses TRBV9 with TRBJ1-6; tentatively, D is TRBD1 (5 bases). The CDR3 has 15 amino acids. Germline-derived CDR1 and CDR2 are SGDLS and YYNGEE. V was clipped by 1 base and J by 8 bases, with 13 bases between them.

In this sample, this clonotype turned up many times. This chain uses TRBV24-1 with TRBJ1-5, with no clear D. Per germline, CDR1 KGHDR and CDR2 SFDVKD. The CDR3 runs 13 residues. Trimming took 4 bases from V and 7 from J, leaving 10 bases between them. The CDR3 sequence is CATSEGVGQPQHF. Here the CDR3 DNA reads TGTGCCACCAGTGAGGGAGTCGGGCAGCCCCAGCATTTT.

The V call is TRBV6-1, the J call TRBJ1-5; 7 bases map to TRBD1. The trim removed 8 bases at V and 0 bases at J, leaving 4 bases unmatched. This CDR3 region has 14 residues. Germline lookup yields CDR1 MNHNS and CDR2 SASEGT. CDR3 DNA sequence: TGTGCCAGCCGGGACAGACATAGCAATCAGCCCCAGCATTTT. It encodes CASRDRHSNQPQHF.

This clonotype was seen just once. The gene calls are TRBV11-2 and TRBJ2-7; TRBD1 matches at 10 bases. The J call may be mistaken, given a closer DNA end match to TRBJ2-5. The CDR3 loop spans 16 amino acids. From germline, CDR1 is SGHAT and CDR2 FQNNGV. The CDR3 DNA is TGTGCCAGCAGCAAGAAGGGACAGGGGCTAGAAGAGACCCAGTACTTC. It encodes CASSKKGQGLEETQYF.

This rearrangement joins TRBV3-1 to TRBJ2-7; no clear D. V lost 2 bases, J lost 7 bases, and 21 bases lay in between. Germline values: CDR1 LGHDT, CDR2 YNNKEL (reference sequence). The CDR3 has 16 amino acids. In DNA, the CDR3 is TGTGCCAGCAGCCAACGGCCGTCCGGGCCTCCTTTGGAGCAGTACTTC. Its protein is CASSQRPSGPPLEQYF.

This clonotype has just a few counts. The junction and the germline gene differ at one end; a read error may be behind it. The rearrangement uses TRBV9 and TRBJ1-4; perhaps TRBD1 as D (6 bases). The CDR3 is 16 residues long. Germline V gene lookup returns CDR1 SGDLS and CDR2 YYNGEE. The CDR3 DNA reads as TGTGCCGGCAGCGTAGATCCCCAGGGGTTGGGTGAAAAACTGTTTTTT. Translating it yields CAGSVDPQGLGEKLFF.

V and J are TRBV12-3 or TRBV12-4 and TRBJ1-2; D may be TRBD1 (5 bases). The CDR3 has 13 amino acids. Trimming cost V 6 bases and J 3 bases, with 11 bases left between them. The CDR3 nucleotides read TGTGCCAGCAGCCAGGGACTGGACTATGGCTACACCTTC. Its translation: CASSQGLDYGYTF.

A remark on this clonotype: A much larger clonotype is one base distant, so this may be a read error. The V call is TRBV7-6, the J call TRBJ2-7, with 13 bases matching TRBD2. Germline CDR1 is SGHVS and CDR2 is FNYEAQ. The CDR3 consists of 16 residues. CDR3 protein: CAGSLGGTSGTYEQYF. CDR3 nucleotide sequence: TGTGCCGGCAGCTTAGGAGGGACTAGCGGGACCTACGAGCAGTACTTC.

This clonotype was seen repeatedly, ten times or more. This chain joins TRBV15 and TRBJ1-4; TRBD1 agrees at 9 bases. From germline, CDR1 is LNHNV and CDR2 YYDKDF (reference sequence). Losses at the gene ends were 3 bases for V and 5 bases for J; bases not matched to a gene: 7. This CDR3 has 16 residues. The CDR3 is CATSREGGQGNEKLFF. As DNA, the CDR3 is TGTGCCACCAGCAGGGAAGGAGGACAGGGGAATGAAAAACTGTTTTTT.

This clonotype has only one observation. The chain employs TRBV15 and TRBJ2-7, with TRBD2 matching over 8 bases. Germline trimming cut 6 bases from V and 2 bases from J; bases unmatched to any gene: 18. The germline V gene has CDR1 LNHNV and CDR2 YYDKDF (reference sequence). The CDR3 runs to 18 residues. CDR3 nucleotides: TGTGCCACCAGTGATAGCAGGGCCGGGACTAGGGAAACCTACGAGCAGTACTTC. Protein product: CATSDSRAGTRETYEQYF.

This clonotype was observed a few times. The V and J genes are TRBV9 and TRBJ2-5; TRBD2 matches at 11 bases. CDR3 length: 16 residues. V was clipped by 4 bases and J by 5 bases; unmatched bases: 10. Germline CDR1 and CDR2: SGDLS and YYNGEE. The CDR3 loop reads CASSNLAGGSRETQYF. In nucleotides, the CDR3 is TGTGCCAGCAGCAATCTAGCGGGAGGTTCGAGGGAGACCCAGTACTTC.

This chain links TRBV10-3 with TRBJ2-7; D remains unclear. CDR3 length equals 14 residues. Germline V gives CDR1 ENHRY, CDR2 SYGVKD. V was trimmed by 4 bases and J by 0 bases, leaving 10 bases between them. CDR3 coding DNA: TGTGCCATCAGTGCGACCGCGAGCTCCTACGAGCAGTACTTC. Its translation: CAISATASSYEQYF.